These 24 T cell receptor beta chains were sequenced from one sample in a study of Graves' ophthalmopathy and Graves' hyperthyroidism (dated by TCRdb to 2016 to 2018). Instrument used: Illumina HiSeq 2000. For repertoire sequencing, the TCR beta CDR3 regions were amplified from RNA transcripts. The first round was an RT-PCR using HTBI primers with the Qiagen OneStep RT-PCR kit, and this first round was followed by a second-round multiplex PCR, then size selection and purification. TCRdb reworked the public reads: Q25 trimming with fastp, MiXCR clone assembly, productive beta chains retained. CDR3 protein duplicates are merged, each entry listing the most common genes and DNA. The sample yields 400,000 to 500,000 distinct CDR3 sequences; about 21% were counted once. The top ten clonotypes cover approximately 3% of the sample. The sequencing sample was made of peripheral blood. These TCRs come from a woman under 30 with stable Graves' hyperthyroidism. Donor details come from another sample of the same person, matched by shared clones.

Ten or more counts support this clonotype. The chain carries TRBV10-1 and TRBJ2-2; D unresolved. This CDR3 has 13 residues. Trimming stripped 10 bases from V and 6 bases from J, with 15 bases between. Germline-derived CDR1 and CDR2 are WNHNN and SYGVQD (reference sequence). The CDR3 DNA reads TGCGCCACCTCCCAAGGAACGTCCGGGGAGCTGTTTTTT. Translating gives CATSQGTSGELFF.

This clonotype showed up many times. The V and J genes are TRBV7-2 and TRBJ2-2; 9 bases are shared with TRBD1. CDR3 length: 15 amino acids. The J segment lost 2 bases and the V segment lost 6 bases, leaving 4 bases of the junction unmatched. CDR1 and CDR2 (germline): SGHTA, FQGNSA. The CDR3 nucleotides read TGTGCCAGCAGTCCTACAGGGGGCAACACCGGGGAGCTGTTTTTT. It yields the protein CASSPTGGNTGELFF.

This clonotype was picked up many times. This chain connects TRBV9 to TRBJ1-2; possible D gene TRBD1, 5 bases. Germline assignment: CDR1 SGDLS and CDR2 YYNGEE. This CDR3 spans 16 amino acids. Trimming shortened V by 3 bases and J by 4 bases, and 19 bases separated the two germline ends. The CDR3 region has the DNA TGTGCCAGCAGCGCCCTGACATCCCCGGGGCTCTATGGCTACACCTTC. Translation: CASSALTSPGLYGYTF.

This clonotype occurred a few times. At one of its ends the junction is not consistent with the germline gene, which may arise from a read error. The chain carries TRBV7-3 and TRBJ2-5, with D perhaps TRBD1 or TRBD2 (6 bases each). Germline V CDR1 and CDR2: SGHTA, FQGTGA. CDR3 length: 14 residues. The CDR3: CASSLTGGRETKYF. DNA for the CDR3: TGTGCCAGCAGCTTGACAGGAGGGAGAGAGACCAAGTACTTC.

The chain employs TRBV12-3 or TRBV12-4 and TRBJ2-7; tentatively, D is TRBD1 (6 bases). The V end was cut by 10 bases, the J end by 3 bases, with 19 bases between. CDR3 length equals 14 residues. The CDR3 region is CATKCRGGGYEQYV. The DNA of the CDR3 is TGTGCCACCAAATGCAGGGGTGGGGGCTACGAGCAGTACGTC.

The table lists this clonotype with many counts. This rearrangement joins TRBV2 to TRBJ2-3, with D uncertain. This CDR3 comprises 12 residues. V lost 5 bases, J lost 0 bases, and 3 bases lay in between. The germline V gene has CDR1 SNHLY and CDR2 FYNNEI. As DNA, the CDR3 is TGTGCCAGCAGTACTAGCACAGATACGCAGTATTTT. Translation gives CASSTSTDTQYF. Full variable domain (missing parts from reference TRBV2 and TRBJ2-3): EPEVTQTPSHQVTQMGQEVILRCVPISNHLYFYWYRQILGQKVEFLVSFYNNEISEKSEIFDDQFSVERPDGSNFTLKIRSTKLEDSAMYFCASSTSTDTQYFGPGTRLTVL.

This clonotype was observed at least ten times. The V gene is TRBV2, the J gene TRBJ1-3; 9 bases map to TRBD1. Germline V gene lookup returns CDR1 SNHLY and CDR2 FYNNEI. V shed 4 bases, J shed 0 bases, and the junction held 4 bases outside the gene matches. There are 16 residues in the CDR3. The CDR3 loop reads CASSGGQGNSGNTIYF. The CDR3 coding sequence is TGTGCCAGCAGTGGGGGACAGGGCAACTCTGGAAACACCATATATTTT.

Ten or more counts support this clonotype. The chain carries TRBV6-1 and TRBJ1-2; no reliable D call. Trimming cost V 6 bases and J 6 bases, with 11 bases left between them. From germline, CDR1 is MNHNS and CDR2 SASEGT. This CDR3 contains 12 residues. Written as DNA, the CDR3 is TGTGCCAGCAGACTGACCCGGAATGGCTACACCTTC. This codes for CASRLTRNGYTF.

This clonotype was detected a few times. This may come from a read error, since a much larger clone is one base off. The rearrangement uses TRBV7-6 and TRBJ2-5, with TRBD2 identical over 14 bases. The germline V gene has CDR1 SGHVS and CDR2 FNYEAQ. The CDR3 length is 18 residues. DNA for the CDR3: TGTGCCAGCAGCCTCGGGACTAGCGGGAGTGTTTTGGAAGAGACCAAGTACTTC. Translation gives CASSLGTSGSVLEETKYF.

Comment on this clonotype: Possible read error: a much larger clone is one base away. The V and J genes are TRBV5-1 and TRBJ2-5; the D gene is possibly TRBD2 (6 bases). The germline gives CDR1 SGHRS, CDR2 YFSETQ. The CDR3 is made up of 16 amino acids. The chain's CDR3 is CASSLVGPGGEETQHF. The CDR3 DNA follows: TGCGCCAGCAGCTTGGTAGGTCCGGGCGGGGAAGAGACCCAGCACTTC.

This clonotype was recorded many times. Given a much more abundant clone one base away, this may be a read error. This CDR3 reads CASSLGSGWNTGGLFF. The CDR3 DNA is TGTGCCAGCAGCTTAGGTTCGGGATGGAACACCGGGGGGCTGTTTTTT. V and J are TRBV11-2 and TRBJ2-2, with a tentative D call TRBD2 (6 bases). CDR1 is SGHAT and CDR2 is FQNNGV in the germline V gene. CDR3 length equals 16 residues.

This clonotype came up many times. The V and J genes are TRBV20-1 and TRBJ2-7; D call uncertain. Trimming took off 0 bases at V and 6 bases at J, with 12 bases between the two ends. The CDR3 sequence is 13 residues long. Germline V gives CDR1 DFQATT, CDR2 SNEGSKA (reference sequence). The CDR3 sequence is CSARDYWAFEQYF. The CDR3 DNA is TGCAGTGCTAGAGATTATTGGGCGTTCGAGCAGTACTTC.

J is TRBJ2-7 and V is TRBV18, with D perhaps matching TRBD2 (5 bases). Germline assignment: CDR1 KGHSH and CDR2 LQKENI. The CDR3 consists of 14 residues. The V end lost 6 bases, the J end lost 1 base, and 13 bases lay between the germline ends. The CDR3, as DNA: TGTGCCAGCTCCAACCACGAGGGTTCCTACGAGCAGTACTTC. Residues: CASSNHEGSYEQYF.

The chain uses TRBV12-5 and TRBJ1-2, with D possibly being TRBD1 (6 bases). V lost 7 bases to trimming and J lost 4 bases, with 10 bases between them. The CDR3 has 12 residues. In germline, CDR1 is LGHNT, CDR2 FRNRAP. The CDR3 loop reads CASAADSYGYTF. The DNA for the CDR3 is TGTGCTAGTGCCGCGGACAGCTATGGCTACACCTTC.

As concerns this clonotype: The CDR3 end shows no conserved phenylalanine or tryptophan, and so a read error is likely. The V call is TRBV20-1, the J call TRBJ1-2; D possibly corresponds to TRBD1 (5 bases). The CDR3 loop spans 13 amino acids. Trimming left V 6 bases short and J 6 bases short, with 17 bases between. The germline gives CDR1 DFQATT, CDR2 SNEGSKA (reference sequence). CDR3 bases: TGCAGTGCCAAGGGACGTTTTATCGATGGCTACACCCTC. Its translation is CSAKGRFIDGYTL.

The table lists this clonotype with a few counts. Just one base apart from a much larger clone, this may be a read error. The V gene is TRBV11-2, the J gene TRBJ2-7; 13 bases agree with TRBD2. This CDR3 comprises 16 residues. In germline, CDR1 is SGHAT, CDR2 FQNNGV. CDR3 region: CASRGLAGDADYEHYF. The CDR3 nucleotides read TGTGCCAGCAGAGGACTAGCGGGAGATGCGGACTACGAGCACTACTTC.

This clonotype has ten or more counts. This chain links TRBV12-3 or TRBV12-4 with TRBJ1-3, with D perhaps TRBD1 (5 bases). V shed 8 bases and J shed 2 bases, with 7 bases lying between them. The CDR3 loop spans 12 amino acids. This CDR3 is CASQGAGNTIYF. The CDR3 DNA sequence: TGTGCCAGCCAGGGAGCTGGAAACACCATATATTTT.

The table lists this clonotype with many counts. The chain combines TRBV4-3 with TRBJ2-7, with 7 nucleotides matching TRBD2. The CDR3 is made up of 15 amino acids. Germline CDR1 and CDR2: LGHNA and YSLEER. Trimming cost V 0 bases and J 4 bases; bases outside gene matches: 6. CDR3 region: CASSQDRPSGYEQYF. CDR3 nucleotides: TGCGCCAGCAGCCAAGATCGGCCTAGCGGTTACGAGCAGTACTTC.

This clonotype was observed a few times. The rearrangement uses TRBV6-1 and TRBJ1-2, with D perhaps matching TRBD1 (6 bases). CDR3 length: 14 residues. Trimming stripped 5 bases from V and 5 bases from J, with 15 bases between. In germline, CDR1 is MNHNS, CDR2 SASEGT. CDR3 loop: CASSPTGKLYGYTF. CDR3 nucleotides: TGTGCCAGCAGTCCCACAGGGAAGCTTTATGGCTACACCTTC.

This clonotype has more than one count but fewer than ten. CDR3 region: CAWSVSSGTEAFF. The CDR3 bases are TGTGCCTGGAGTGTAAGCTCGGGTACTGAAGCTTTCTTT. The chain joins TRBV30 to TRBJ1-1; D remains ambiguous. From germline, CDR1 is GTSNPN and CDR2 SVGIG (reference sequence). Trimming cost V 0 bases and J 5 bases, with 10 bases left between them. The CDR3 contains 13 residues.

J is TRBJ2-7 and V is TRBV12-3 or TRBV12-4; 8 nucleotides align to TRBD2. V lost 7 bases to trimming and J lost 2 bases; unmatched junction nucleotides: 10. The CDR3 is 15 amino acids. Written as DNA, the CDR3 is TGTGCCAGCAACCCGGGGGGGGCAGAAACCTACGAGCAGTACTTC. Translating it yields CASNPGGAETYEQYF.

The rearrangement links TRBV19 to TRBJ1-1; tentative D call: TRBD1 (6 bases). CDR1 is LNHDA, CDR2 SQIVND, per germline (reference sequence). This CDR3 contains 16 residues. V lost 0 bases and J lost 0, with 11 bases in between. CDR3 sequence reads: CASSIDLGGLNTEAFF. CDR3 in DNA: TGTGCCAGTAGTATAGATTTGGGGGGCCTGAACACTGAAGCTTTCTTT.

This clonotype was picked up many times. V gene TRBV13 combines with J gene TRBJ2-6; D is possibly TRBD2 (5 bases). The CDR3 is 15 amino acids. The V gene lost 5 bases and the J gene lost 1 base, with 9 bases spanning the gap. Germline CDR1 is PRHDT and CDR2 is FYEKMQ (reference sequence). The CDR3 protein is CASSRRGSGANVLTF. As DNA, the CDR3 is TGTGCCAGCAGCCGCCGCGGGTCTGGGGCCAACGTCCTGACTTTC.

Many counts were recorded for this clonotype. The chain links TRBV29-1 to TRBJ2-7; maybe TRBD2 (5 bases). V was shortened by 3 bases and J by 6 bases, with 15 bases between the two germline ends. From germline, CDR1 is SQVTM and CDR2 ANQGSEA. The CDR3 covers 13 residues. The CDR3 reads CSVDSPGKSEQYF. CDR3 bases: TGCAGCGTTGATTCGCCGGGAAAGTCCGAGCAGTACTTC.